The entry that follows covers one TCR beta chain sequence. This entry comes from a study of blood T cell repertoires in COVID-19. At the level of the study: Sources were T cells, B-cell-depleted T cells, or PBMCs; the material itself was cDNA or gDNA.

Original processing notes: Reference gene primer amplification yielded estimated nucleated cell counts. Here immunoSEQ multiplex PCR was the method, and the copy in TCRdb shows in-frame clones only, minus some. V and J calls and clone size follow that table, whereas D and trimming were derived from the DNA. This table has 70,000 to 80,000 clones, around 88% appearing once. Trimming at V came to 6 bases and at J to 6 bases, leaving 6 bases not matched to a gene. This CDR3 contains 15 residues. CDR1 is SEHNR, CDR2 FQNEAQ, per germline (reference sequence). This chain uses TRBV7-9 with TRBJ2-2; the match to TRBD2 covers 11 bases. This sequence originates from a human donor in a cohort sampled during active COVID-19. Source material: peripheral blood. The CDR3 nucleotides are TGTGCCAGCAGTCATCGGACTAGCGGGCCCGGGGAGCTGTTTTTT. Protein product: CASSHRTSGPGELFF. Looking up the rest from reference TRBV7-9 and TRBJ2-2 gives the full variable domain: DTGVSQNPRHKITKRGQNVTFRCDPISEHNRLYWYRQTLGQGPEFLTYFQNEAQLEKSRLLSDRFSAERPKGSFSTLEIQRTEQGDSAMYLCASSHRTSGPGELFFGEGSRLTVL.